The entry that follows covers one T cell receptor (beta chain) sequence. Its antigen is currently unknown. The V gene lost 5 bases and the J gene lost 4 bases, with 15 bases spanning the gap. Germline V gene data show CDR1 as SGHKS and CDR2 as YYEKEE (reference sequence). This CDR3 comprises 14 residues. Synthesis of cDNA was accomplished via 5'RACE employing 10-nucleotide random UMIs. Every sequencing run generated in excess of 160 million TCR-beta sequences. These sequences covered 15-18 subjects. TCRdb re-called the 5' RACE reads with MiXCR, one entry per CDR3 protein. The sample contains tens of thousands of distinct CDR3 sequences, around 3.2% of which appear only once. This record belongs to a study of neurological immune-mediated disorders. The study, taken as a whole, reports: HTLV-1-associated myelopathy had the most TCR clonal expansion, whereas multiple sclerosis had the least (lower than in healthy controls).

The sample comprised PBMCs. This clonotype was sampled from a woman aged 25 to 39 with multiple sclerosis. The chain recombines TRBV5-5 with TRBJ2-5, with D maybe TRBD2 (6 bases). The CDR3 bases are TGTGCCAGCAGGCTGCCAGGGAGGACAGAGACCCAGTACTTC. Translation: CASRLPGRTETQYF. The full variable domain, its missing parts supplied by reference TRBV5-5 and TRBJ2-5, is DAGVTQSPTHLIKTRGQQVTLRCSPISGHKSVSWYQQVLGQGPQFIFQYYEKEERGRGNFPDRFSARQFPNYSSELNVNALLLGDSALYLCASRLPGRTETQYFGPGTRLLVL.